This T cell receptor (beta chain) was profiled in a study of PD-L1 blockade in urothelial cancer listed by TCRdb under 2017. About the investigation overall: Every patient began therapy in the mid-2010s and was given atezolizumab 1,200 mg intravenously every 3 weeks. About 90% of the 29 patients were identified as males with urothelial cancer of bladder origin, and a prior smoking history was reported by 18 of 29 patients. An ECOG performance status of 0 or 1 was recorded for the patients, and 0 to 3 prior chemotherapy regimens had been received by the patients. Blood samples were analyzed at two time points: 3 weeks after treatment start (second dose) and 6 weeks after treatment start. Blood samples yielded a median of around 140,000 T cells and more than 75,000 unique TCRs, with median clonality approximately 0.08. An exploratory multi-omic analysis was conducted of the somatic, immune and clinical correlates of response to PD-L1 blockade with atezolizumab in urothelial cancer. Pretreatment tumor samples, along with matched peripheral blood serially collected before and after atezolizumab treatment, were subjected to TCR sequencing. Durable clinical benefit meant progression-free survival longer than 6 months, and TCR features were also tested against progression-free and overall survival. In the same patients who had TCR sequencing, pretreatment tumors also underwent whole exome sequencing and RNA sequencing. Roughly 10 patients achieved durable clinical benefit and approximately 20 did not. Twenty-nine patients had pretreatment blood TCR-seq, about 25 had at least one posttreatment blood collection, and about 25 had tumor TCR-seq.

Study-level results and caveats: Improved progression-free and overall survival was found to be associated with pretreatment peripheral blood TCR clonality below the median. Patients with durable benefit showed greater expansion of tumor-associated TCR clones in peripheral blood 3 weeks after starting treatment (n of about 21, p = 0.022). Small sample size (n ≈ 27) and many exploratory analyses mean the results are intended to be hypothesis-generating.

The CDR3 runs 13 residues from the cysteine to the phenylalanine. CDR3 DNA is the only sequence kept; it has 39 bases, read in frame from the first base. The germline V end is reduced by 5 bases and the J end by 8 bases; junction bases left unmatched: 6. CDR1 and CDR2, per the germline V gene, are SNHLY and FYNNEI. For this clone: The antigen it recognizes is unknown. Base qualities are not at hand, and no much larger clone is one base apart.

The intended sense of this specimen's time point label: pretreatment peripheral blood. The cohort comprised 29 patients with locally advanced or metastatic urothelial carcinoma treated at Memorial Sloan Kettering on a trial protocol. Peripheral blood mononuclear cells were collected pretreatment and during treatment, at between 1 and 8 total time points per patient. The Qiagen DNeasy Blood extraction kit was used to purify genomic DNA from total PBMCs and tumor samples. PBMCs were collected pretreatment and during treatment and were isolated and stored as previously described. Synthetic TCR analog templates were spiked into each PCR so that absolute template abundance could be estimated from read counts. Using the immunoSEQ assay, TCRbeta CDR3 regions were amplified from genomic DNA with bias-controlled V and J gene primers. Rearranged TCRbeta segments were sequenced at approximately 20X coverage. The study's own analysis went as follows. Sequencing errors were corrected by clustering, and CDR3s were annotated against IMGT so that V, D and J genes could be assigned. Downstream analyses used only productive TCRbeta rearrangements, leaving out any out-of-frame or stop-codon sequences. To compute clonality, Shannon entropy was normalized by the log of the number of unique productive sequences and then subtracted from one. Clones differing between time points or between blood and tumor were identified using Fisher's exact test with Benjamini-Hochberg correction, with an adjusted p below 0.01 applied as the threshold. In TCRdb, the immuneACCESS table is reduced to in-frame sequences with V and J assigned. These tables do not hold every clone; where another copy was compared, an unresolved V gene accounts for under half, and the others remain unexplained. V, J and clone size reflect that table, while D and trimming were determined from the DNA. This sample holds 55,000 to 80,000 clones; 81% were observed only once. Roughly 3.5% of the sample is held by the ten biggest clonotypes.

The sequence was obtained from a man aged 65-85 years with urothelial cancer. Sequenced here: PBMCs, sampled around atezolizumab (anti-PD-L1) treatment. This receptor chain uses TRBV2 and TRBJ2-1; 7 junctional bases match TRBD1. CDR3 protein: CASSIQGTDEQFF. Read as DNA, the sequence is TGTGCCAGCAGTATACAGGGGACGGATGAGCAGTTCTTC.